Shown below are 13 T cell receptor beta chains from a single sample sequenced in a study of blood T cell repertoires in COVID-19. Profiled with immunoSEQ multiplex PCR; TCRdb holds only in-frame clones, not every one. Among under 200,000 clones listed, about 90% were seen once. The sample comprised PBMCs or T cells enriched from blood (not recorded which). The receptor set was obtained from a woman aged 45-59 years who had recovered from COVID-19.

V gene TRBV6-5 combines with J gene TRBJ1-6; D remains unclear. Per germline, CDR1 MNHEY and CDR2 SVGAGI. V lost 7 bases and J 13 bases, leaving 20 bases between the germline ends. CDR3 length: 14 amino acids. The CDR3 sequence is CASIDGGRRGPLHF. In DNA, the CDR3 is TGTGCCAGCATCGACGGTGGCCGTAGAGGGCCCCTCCACTTT.

The chain carries TRBV6-5 and TRBJ2-7; 9 nucleotides align to TRBD1. Germline V gene data show CDR1 as MNHEY and CDR2 as SVGAGI. Unmatched junction bases numbered 12, after V lost 6 bases and J lost 9 bases. This CDR3 spans 14 amino acids. The CDR3 here is CASRPTGTGSGQYF. DNA of the CDR3: TGTGCCAGCAGGCCGACCGGGACAGGGAGCGGGCAGTACTTC.

V usage is TRBV2 and J usage is TRBJ1-1; the D is unclear. Germline V lookup: CDR1 SNHLY, CDR2 FYNNEI. The V gene lost 6 bases and the J gene lost 2 bases, with 13 bases spanning the gap. The CDR3 extends over 14 amino acids. The DNA of the CDR3 is TGTGCCAGCAGAGACGGAGCTTTAAACACTGAAGCTTTCTTT. It codes for CASRDGALNTEAFF.

This rearrangement joins TRBV5-1 to TRBJ2-7, with no clear D. Deletions cut 1 base from V and 6 bases from J, with 14 bases between. The germline CDR1 and CDR2 sequences are SGHRS and YFSETQ. There are 14 residues in the CDR3. CDR3 sequence (DNA): TGCGCCAGCAGCTTGAGAAACTCTCCTGGCGAGCAGTACTTC. This codes for CASSLRNSPGEQYF.

This sequence joins TRBV19 and TRBJ1-5, with 9 positions matching TRBD1. Germline CDR1 and CDR2: LNHDA and SQIVND (reference sequence). V was clipped by 6 bases and J by 4 bases; unmatched bases: 7. CDR3 length: 15 amino acids. The CDR3 DNA reads TGTGCCAGTAGAGGGACAGGGTTTGTAAATCAGCCCCAGCATTTT. It translates to CASRGTGFVNQPQHF.

The chain carries TRBV28 and TRBJ1-5, with 8 nucleotides matching TRBD1. V lost 5 bases and J lost 9; bases outside the gene matches: 12. The CDR3 length is 15 residues. Germline V gene sequence: CDR1 MDHEN, CDR2 SYDVKM. The CDR3: CASSPPGTGGRPQHF. The CDR3 DNA reads TGTGCCAGCAGTCCTCCCGGGACAGGAGGTCGGCCCCAGCATTTT.

The rearrangement links TRBV3-1 (or the pseudogene TRBV3-2) to TRBJ2-2; D gene ambiguous. The CDR3 is 12 residues long. Per the germline V gene, CDR1 is LGHDT and CDR2 is YNNKEL (reference sequence). The ends were cut back, 3 bases at V and 6 bases at J, with 5 bases in the middle. CDR3 region: CASSQSPGELFF. CDR3 nucleotides: TGTGCCAGCAGCCAGTCTCCCGGGGAGCTGTTTTTT.

The rearrangement links TRBV19 to TRBJ2-1, with D perhaps TRBD2 (5 bases). The germline V and J ends were trimmed by 10 bases and 8 bases, with 15 bases remaining between them. Germline lookup yields CDR1 LNHDA and CDR2 SQIVND (reference sequence). The CDR3 consists of 12 residues. In nucleotides, the CDR3 is TGTGCCACCGGGATCCCTGGGTATGAGCAGTTCTTC. It encodes CATGIPGYEQFF.

This clone was counted only a few times. The CDR3 is CASSAVRNTEAFF. CDR3 in DNA: TGTGCCAGTAGTGCCGTGAGGAACACTGAAGCTTTCTTT. The rearrangement joins TRBV19 to TRBJ1-1; no clear D gene. The CDR3 extends over 13 amino acids. CDR1 is LNHDA and CDR2 is SQIVND in the germline V gene (reference sequence). V gave up 5 bases and J gave up 1 base, with 8 bases separating them.

The gene calls are TRBV13 and TRBJ2-7, with 10 nucleotides matching TRBD2. The germline CDR1 and CDR2 sequences are PRHDT and FYEKMQ (reference sequence). J was trimmed by 3 bases and V by 5 bases; bases with no gene match: 13. This CDR3 is built from 17 residues. CDR3 sequence reads: CASSGGLAEASDYEQYF. The CDR3 DNA follows: TGTGCCAGCAGCGGTGGACTAGCGGAGGCCAGCGACTACGAGCAGTACTTC.

The J gene is TRBJ1-1, the V gene TRBV25-1, with 7 nucleotides matching TRBD1. The CDR3 totals 16 residues. V was pared by 2 bases and J by 6 bases, with 12 bases of the junction left unmatched. Germline values: CDR1 MGHDK, CDR2 SYGVNS. The CDR3 DNA follows: TGTGCCAGCAGTGAAGTGGGGGGACAGTTCCGCCCTGAAGCTTTCTTT. It is translated as CASSEVGGQFRPEAFF.

V usage is TRBV5-8 and J usage is TRBJ2-7; 8 bases match TRBD2. From germline, CDR1 is SGHTS and CDR2 YDEGEE. V trimming: 7 bases; J trimming: 4 bases; junction bases outside the gene matches: 13. There are 15 residues in the CDR3. CDR3 coding DNA: TGTGCCAGCCGGGGGGGAGGAGTCTTATGGTACGAGCAGTACTTC. Translated: CASRGGGVLWYEQYF.

The chain recombines TRBV25-1 with TRBJ2-2; TRBD1 matches at 11 bases. V gave up 7 bases and J gave up 3 bases; unmatched junction bases: 4. CDR1 MGHDK and CDR2 SYGVNS come from the germline V gene. The CDR3 length is 15 residues. CDR3 sequence (DNA): TGTGCCAGCACGCGGACAGGGGGCGACACCGGGGAGCTGTTTTTT. Amino acid sequence: CASTRTGGDTGELFF.